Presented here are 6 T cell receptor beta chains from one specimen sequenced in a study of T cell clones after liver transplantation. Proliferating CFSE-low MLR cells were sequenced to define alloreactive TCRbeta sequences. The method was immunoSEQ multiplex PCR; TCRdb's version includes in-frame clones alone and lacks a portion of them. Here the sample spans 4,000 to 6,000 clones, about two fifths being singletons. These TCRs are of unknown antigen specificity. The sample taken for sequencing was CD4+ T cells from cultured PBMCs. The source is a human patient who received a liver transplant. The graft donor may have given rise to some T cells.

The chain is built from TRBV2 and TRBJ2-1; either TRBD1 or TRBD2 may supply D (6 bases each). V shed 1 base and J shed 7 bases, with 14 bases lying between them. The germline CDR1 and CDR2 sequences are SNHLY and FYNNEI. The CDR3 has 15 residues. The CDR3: CASSEDGRGGNEQFF. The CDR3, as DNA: TGTGCCAGCAGTGAAGACGGGCGAGGGGGGAATGAGCAGTTCTTC.

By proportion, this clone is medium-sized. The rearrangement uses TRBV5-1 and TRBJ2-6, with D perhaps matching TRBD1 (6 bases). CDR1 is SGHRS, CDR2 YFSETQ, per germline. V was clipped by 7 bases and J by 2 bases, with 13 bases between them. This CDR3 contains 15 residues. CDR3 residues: CASGPTGPGANVLTF. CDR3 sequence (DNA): TGCGCCAGCGGGCCTACAGGGCCTGGGGCCAACGTCCTGACTTTC.

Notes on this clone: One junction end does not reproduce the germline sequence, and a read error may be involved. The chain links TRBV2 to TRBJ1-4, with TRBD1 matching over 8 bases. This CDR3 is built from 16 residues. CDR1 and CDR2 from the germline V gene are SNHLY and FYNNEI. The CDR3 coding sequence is TGTACCAGCAGCCCCATTTTGGGACAGGAAGATGAAAAACTGTTTTTT. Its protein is CTSSPILGQEDEKLFF.

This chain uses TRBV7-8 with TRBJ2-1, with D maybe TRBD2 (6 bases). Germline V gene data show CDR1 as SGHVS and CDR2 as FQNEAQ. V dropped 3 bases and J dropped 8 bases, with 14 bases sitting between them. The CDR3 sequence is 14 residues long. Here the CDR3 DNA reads TGTGCCAGCAGCTTCCGGGACTGGGTGGATGAGCAGTTCTTC. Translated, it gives CASSFRDWVDEQFF.

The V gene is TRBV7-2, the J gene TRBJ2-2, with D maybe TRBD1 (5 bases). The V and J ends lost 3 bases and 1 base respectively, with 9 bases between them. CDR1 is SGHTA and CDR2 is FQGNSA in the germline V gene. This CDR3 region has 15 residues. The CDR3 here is CASSLWGVNTGELFF. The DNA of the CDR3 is TGTGCCAGCAGCTTGTGGGGCGTGAACACCGGGGAGCTGTTTTTT.

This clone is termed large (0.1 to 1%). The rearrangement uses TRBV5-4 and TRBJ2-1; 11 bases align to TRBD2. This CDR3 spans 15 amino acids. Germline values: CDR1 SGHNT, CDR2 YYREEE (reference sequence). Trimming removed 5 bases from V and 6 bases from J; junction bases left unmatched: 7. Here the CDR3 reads CASSTRTSGLNEQFF. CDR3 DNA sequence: TGTGCCAGCAGTACTCGGACTAGCGGGCTCAATGAGCAGTTCTTC.